Listed below are T cell receptor beta chains from one sample, sequenced in a study of CD8 T cells in ankylosing spondylitis. TCRdb passed the 5' RACE reads through MiXCR, listing each CDR3 protein once. This table holds 210,000 or so distinct CDR3 sequences, approximately 8% found once. Input material: blood, either unsorted or a sorted T cell fraction (not recorded which). All receptors derive from a female donor with ankylosing spondylitis or in good health (not recorded which). Each CDR3 is given with its conserved first and last residue. D genes are given only for firm matches. The size field reads how often the clone was seen (once, few, many) or a class if it is expanded.

many	TRBJ2-1	NA	TRBV14	CASSQGPAGLIDNEQFF	TGTGCCAGCAGCCAAGGCCCCGCGGGACTCATAGACAATGAGCAGTTCTTC
many	TRBJ2-7	NA	TRBV29-1	CSGSDGYYEQYF	TGCAGCGGAAGCGACGGCTACTACGAGCAGTACTTC
many	TRBJ2-5	NA	TRBV12-3/TRBV12-4	CASSQIRETQYF	TGTGCCAGCAGTCAGATCAGGGAGACCCAGTACTTC
many	TRBJ1-2	NA	TRBV7-2	CASSSTQYRVEGYTF	TGTGCCAGCAGCTCCACCCAATACAGGGTGGAAGGCTACACCTTC
many	TRBJ2-2	TRBD1	TRBV10-2	CASKDRGRDTGELFF	TGCGCCAGCAAGGACAGGGGGCGCGACACCGGGGAGCTGTTTTTT
many	TRBJ2-1	NA	TRBV6-2/TRBV6-3	CASSYHPNEQFF	TGTGCCAGCAGTTACCACCCCAATGAGCAGTTCTTC
few	TRBJ2-5	NA	TRBV9	CASSRFYTSQETQYF	TGTGCCAGCAGTCGATTCTATACCAGCCAAGAGACCCAGTACTTC
many	TRBJ2-3	TRBD1	TRBV20-1	CSATRQGPSTDTQYF	TGCAGTGCAACCCGACAGGGACCTAGCACAGATACGCAGTATTTT
many	TRBJ2-3	TRBD2	TRBV7-6	CASSSRAGGKLDTQYF	TGTGCCAGCAGCTCCCGAGCGGGAGGGAAATTAGATACGCAGTATTTT
few	TRBJ2-6	TRBD2	TRBV5-6	CASSGIAGPSSGANVLTF	TGTGCCAGCAGCGGAATAGCGGGCCCGAGCTCTGGGGCCAACGTCCTGACTTTC
many	TRBJ2-2	NA	TRBV15	CATSRDRASGELFF	TGTGCCACCAGCAGAGATCGGGCCTCCGGGGAGCTGTTTTTT
many	TRBJ2-1	TRBD2	TRBV4-3	CASSPKVAGGNEQFF	TGCGCCAGCAGCCCGAAAGTAGCGGGAGGCAATGAGCAGTTCTTC
many	TRBJ2-2	NA	TRBV10-3	CAISAILGVTGELFF	TGTGCCATCAGTGCGATCCTCGGAGTCACCGGGGAGCTGTTTTTT
many	TRBJ1-2	NA	TRBV10-3	CAISGGGGGYTF	TGTGCCATCAGTGGGGGTGGCGGTGGCTACACCTTC
few	TRBJ1-5	NA	TRBV6-1	CVSSATAWGNQPQHF	TGTGTCAGCAGCGCGACGGCCTGGGGCAATCAGCCCCAGCATTTT
few	TRBJ1-2	NA	TRBV20-1	CCAIGVQGESRPRGYTF	TGCTGTGCTATTGGGGTACAGGGAGAGTCACGGCCCAGGGGCTACACCTTC
many	TRBJ2-7	NA	TRBV29-1	CSVGRDRYEQYF	TGCAGCGTTGGCAGGGACCGCTACGAGCAGTACTTC